This T cell receptor (beta chain) originates from a study of CD8+ T cells in alopecia areata. Broader study findings: Scalp and blood samples kept many expanded lesional clones throughout tofacitinib. Higher clonality and more expanded CD8+ clones appeared in lesional than normal scalp. How baseline CD8+ expansion relates to response remains uncertain (there was one nonresponder).

Extraction of RNA preceded its reverse transcription into cDNA, which served as the sequencing template. This table comes from immunoSEQ multiplex PCR, and its TCRdb copy is limited to in-frame clones, with some not included. The sample lists nearly 200,000 clones, 58% occurring once. As concerns this clone: Its specificity is not known.

Treatment indicated: oral pan-JAK inhibitor, 5-10 mg twice daily. This sequence originates from a human donor with alopecia areata. Specimen: CD4+ T cells sorted from blood, collected at week 24, from a patient treated with tofacitinib.

In nucleotides, the CDR3 is TGTGCCAGCAGCAACCGGGACAGGCCTGGGGGCGAGCAGTACTTC. Protein product: CASSNRDRPGGEQYF. This chain links TRBV7-8 with TRBJ2-7; TRBD1 aligns across 8 bases. The CDR3 covers 15 residues. The V segment lost 5 bases and the J segment 6 bases; nucleotides outside the gene matches: 12. Germline V CDR1 and CDR2: SGHVS, FQNEAQ.